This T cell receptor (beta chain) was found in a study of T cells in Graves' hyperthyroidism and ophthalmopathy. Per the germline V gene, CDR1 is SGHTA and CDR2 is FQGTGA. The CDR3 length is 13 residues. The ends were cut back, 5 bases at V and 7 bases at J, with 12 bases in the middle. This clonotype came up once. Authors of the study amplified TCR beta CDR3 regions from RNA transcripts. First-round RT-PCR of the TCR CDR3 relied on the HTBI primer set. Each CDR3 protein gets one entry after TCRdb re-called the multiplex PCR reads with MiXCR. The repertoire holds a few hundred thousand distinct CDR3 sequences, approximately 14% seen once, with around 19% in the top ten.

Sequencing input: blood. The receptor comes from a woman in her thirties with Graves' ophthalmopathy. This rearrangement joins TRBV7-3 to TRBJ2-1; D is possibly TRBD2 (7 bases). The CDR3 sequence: CASSGGGANEQFF. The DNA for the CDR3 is TGTGCCAGCAGCGGGGGGGGGGCTAATGAGCAGTTCTTC.